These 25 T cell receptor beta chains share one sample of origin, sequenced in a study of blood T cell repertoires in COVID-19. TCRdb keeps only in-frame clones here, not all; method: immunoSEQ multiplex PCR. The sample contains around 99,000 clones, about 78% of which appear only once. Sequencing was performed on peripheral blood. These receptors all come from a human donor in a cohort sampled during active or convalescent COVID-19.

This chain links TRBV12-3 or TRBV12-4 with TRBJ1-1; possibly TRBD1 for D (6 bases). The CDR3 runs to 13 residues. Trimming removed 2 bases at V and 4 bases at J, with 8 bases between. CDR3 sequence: CASSLKGGTEAFF. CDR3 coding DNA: TGTGCCAGCAGTTTAAAAGGGGGCACTGAAGCTTTCTTT.

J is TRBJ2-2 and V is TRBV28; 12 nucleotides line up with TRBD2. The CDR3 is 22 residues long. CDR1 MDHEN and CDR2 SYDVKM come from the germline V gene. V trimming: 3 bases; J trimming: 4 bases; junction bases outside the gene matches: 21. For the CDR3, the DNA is TGTGCCAGCAGTTTCACCTACCTTCGGACTAGCGGGAAACTCCCCGGCACCGGGGAGCTGTTTTTT. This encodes CASSFTYLRTSGKLPGTGELFF.

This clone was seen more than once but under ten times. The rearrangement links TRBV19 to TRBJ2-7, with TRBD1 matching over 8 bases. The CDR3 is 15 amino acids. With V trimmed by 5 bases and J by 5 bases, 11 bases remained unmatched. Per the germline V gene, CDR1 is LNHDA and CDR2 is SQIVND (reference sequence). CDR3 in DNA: TGTGCCAGTAGTCCTCGGGACAGGCCGTTAAACGAGCAGTACTTC. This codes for CASSPRDRPLNEQYF.

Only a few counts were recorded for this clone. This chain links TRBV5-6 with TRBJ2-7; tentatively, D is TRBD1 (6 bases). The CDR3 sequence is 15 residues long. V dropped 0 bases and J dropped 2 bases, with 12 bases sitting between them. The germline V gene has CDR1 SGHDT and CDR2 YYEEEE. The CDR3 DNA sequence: TGTGCCAGCAGCTTGGAGGACAGCCCGACCTACGAGCAGTACTTC. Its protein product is CASSLEDSPTYEQYF.

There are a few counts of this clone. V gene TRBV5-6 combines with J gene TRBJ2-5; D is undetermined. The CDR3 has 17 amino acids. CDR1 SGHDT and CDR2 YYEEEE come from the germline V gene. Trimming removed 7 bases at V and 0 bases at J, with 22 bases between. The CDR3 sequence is CASRRMMVETYQETQYF. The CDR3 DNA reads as TGTGCCAGCCGGCGCATGATGGTGGAGACGTACCAAGAGACCCAGTACTTC.

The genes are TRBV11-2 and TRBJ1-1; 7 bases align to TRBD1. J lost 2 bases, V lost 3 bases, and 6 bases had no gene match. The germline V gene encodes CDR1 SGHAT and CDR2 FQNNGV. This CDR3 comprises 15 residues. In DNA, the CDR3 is TGTGCCAGCAGCTTTGGACAGGTGACCAACACTGAAGCTTTCTTT. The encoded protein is CASSFGQVTNTEAFF.

The CDR3 is CASSSKWGDGYTF. In DNA form, the CDR3 reads TGTGCCAGCAGCTCCAAGTGGGGCGATGGCTACACCTTC. The rearrangement joins TRBV7-3 to TRBJ1-2; maybe TRBD1 (5 bases). The ends were cut back, 4 bases at V and 6 bases at J, with 12 bases in the middle. CDR1 and CDR2 (germline): SGHTA, FQGTGA. CDR3 length equals 13 residues.

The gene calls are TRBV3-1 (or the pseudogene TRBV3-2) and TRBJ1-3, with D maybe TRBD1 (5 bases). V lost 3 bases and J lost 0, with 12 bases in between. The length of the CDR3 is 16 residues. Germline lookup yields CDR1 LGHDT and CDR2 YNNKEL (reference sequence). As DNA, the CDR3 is TGTGCCAGCAGCCATGGACACCGACTCTCTGGAAACACCATATATTTT. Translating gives CASSHGHRLSGNTIYF.

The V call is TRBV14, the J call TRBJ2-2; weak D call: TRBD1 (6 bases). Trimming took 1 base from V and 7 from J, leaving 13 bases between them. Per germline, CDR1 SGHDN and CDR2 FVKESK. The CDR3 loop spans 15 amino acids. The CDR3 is CASSQAVGAGGELFF. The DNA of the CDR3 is TGTGCCAGCAGCCAAGCCGTGGGGGCTGGCGGGGAGCTGTTTTTT.

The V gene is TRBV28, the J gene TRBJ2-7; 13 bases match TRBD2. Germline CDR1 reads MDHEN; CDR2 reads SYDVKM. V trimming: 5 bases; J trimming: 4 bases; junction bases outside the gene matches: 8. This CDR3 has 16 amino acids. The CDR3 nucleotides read TGTGCCAGCAGTGTCTCACTAGCGGGAGGGGTTTACGAGCAGTACTTC. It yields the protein CASSVSLAGGVYEQYF.

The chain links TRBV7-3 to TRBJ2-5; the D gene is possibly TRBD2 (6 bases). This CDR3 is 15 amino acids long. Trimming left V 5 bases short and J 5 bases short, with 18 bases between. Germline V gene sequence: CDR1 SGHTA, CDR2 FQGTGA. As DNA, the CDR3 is TGTGCCAGCAGCGCCCAGGAGGGCCGGTGGGAGACCCAGTACTTC. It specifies CASSAQEGRWETQYF.

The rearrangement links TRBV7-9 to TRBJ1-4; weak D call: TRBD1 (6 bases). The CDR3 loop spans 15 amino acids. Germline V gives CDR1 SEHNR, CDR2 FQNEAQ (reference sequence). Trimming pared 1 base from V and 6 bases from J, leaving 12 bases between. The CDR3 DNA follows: TGTGCCAGCAGCTTAGGCGGGGGGCTGGATGAAAAACTGTTTTTT. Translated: CASSLGGGLDEKLFF.

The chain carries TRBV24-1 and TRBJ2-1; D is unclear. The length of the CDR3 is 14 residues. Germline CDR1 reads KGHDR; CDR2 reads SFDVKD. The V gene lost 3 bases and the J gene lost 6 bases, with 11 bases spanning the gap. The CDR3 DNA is TGTGCCACCAGTGATCCTGTCGTCCTCAATGAGCAGTTCTTC. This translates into CATSDPVVLNEQFF.

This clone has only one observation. The CDR3 protein is CASSGSGTGNSPLHF. The CDR3 DNA sequence: TGCGCCAGCAGCGGTTCCGGGACAGGAAATTCACCCCTCCACTTT. The chain couples TRBV5-1 to TRBJ1-6, with 8 bases that match TRBD1. Trimming cost V 4 bases and J 7 bases; bases outside gene matches: 7. The germline V gene encodes CDR1 SGHRS and CDR2 YFSETQ. This CDR3 region has 15 residues.

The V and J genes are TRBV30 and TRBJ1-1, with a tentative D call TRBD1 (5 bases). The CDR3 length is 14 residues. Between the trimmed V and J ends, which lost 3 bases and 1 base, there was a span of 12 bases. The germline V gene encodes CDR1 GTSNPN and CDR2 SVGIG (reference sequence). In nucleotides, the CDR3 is TGTGCCTGGAGAGCGGGACGGCAGAACACTGAAGCTTTCTTT. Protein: CAWRAGRQNTEAFF.

DNA of the CDR3: TGTGCCAGCAGCTTAGAACCAGAGGCGGGAAAAGAGACCCAGTACTTC. Encoded protein: CASSLEPEAGKETQYF. This chain uses TRBV7-9 with TRBJ2-5; a weak D match, TRBD2 (6 bases). This CDR3 spans 16 amino acids. The V end lost 1 base, the J end lost 3 bases, and 15 bases lay between the germline ends. The germline V gene encodes CDR1 SEHNR and CDR2 FQNEAQ (reference sequence).

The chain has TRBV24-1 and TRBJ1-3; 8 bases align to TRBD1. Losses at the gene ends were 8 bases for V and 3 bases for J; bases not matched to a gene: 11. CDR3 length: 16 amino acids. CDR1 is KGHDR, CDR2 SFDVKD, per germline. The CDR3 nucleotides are TGTGCCACCAATCGGTGGCACAGGGGGTATGGAAACACCATATATTTT. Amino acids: CATNRWHRGYGNTIYF.

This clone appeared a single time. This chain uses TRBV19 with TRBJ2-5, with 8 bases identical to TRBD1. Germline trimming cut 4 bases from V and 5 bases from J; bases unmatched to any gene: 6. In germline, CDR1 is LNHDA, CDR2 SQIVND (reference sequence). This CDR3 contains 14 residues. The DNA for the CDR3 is TGTGCCAGTAGTACCGACAGGGGTACGGAGACCCAGTACTTC. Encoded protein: CASSTDRGTETQYF.

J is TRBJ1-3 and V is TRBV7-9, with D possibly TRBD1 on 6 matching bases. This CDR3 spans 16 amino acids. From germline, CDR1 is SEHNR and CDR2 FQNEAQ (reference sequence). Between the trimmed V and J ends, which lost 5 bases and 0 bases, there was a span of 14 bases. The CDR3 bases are TGTGCCAGCAGCCCAGGACAGCGCCTCTCTGGAAACACCATATATTTT. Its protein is CASSPGQRLSGNTIYF.

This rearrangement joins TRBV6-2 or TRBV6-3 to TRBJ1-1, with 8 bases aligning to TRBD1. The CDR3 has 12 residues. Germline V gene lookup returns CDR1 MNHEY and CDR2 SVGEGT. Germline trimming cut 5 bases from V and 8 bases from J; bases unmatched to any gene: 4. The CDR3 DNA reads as TGTGCCAGCAGTATCGACAGGGGAGAAGCTTTCTTT. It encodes CASSIDRGEAFF.

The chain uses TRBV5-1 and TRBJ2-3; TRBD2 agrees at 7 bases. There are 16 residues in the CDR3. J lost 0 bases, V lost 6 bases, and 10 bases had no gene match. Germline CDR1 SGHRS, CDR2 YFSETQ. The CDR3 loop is CASKAQVAGSTDTQYF. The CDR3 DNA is TGCGCCAGCAAAGCCCAGGTAGCGGGTAGCACAGATACGCAGTATTTT.

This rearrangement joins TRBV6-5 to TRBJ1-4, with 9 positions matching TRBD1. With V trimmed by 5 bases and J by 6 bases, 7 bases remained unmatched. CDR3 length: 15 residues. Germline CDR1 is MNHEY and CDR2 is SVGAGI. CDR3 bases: TGTGCCAGCAGTACCCTCGGGACAGGGTATGAAAAACTGTTTTTT. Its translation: CASSTLGTGYEKLFF.

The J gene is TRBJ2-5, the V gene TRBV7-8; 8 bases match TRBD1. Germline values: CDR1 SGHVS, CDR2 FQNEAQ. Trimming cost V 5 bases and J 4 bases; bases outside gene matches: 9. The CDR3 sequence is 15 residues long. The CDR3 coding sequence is TGTGCCAGCAGCCCATGGACAGGGAGATCAGAGACCCAGTACTTC. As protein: CASSPWTGRSETQYF.

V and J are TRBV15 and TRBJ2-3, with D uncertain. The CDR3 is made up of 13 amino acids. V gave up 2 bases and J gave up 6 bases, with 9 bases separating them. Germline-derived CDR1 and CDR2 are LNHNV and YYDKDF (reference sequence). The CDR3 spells CATSRSRRDTQYF. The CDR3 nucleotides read TGTGCCACCAGCAGATCTAGGCGTGATACGCAGTATTTT.

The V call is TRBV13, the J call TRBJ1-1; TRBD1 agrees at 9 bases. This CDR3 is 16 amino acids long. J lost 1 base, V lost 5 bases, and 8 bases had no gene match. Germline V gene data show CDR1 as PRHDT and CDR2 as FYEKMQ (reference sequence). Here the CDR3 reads CASSTTPGQGNTEAFF. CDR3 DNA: TGTGCCAGCAGCACGACTCCGGGACAGGGGAACACTGAAGCTTTCTTT.